These T cell receptor beta chains were read from a single sample in a study of blood T cell repertoires in COVID-19. Using immunoSEQ multiplex PCR, the repertoire was profiled, and TCRdb retains in-frame clones only, with some absent. Among fewer than 250,000 clones listed, around four fifths were seen once. Sequencing was carried out using peripheral blood. The receptors originated from a woman between 45 and 65 years old with acute or convalescent COVID-19. Each CDR3 is given with its conserved first and last residue. Each record gives: D gene, J gene, V gene, clone size, CDR3 DNA, CDR3 protein. D genes are given only for firm matches. Size tells how often a clone was seen (once, few, many) or the class of an expanded clone, and some rows leave it out.

TRBD1,TRBJ2-7,TRBV10-3,-,TGTGCCATCAGTGAGGGACAGGTCCGAGGGGACGAGCAGTACTTC,CAISEGQVRGDEQYF
-,TRBJ1-2,TRBV6-6,-,TGTGCCAGCAGGGAGGCTGGCTACACCTTC,CASREAGYTF
-,TRBJ2-3,TRBV5-1,-,TGCGCCAGCAGCCACTTCGGGGATACGCAGTATTTT,CASSHFGDTQYF
-,TRBJ1-2,TRBV7-8,-,TGTGCCAGCAGTACGGGGATGAGGGGGGGCAACTATGGCTACACCTTC,CASSTGMRGGNYGYTF
TRBD1,TRBJ1-4,TRBV5-1,-,TGCGCCAGCAGCGCGGGACAGGGACAAACAACTAATGAAAAACTGTTTTTT,CASSAGQGQTTNEKLFF
-,TRBJ2-3,TRBV6-5,-,TGTGCCAGCAGCACACCGGGAGATGGGGCAGATACGCAGTATTTT,CASSTPGDGADTQYF
-,TRBJ2-7,TRBV19,-,TGTGCCAGTAGTATAGGGCCACAATACGAGCAGTACTTC,CASSIGPQYEQYF
TRBD1,TRBJ2-5,TRBV5-1,-,TGCGCCAGCAGCTTGGACGGGACAGTTCAAGAGACCCAGTACTTC,CASSLDGTVQETQYF
TRBD1,TRBJ1-1,TRBV5-4,once,TGTGCCAGCAGCTTCCTTGACAGGGGGGACCGTAACACTGAAGCTTTCTTT,CASSFLDRGDRNTEAFF
TRBD1,TRBJ1-3,TRBV6-5,-,TGTGCCAGCAGGGACTACAGGGGTTCCGGAAACACCATATATTTT,CASRDYRGSGNTIYF
TRBD2,TRBJ2-7,TRBV30,-,TGTGCCTGGAGTGAGGGCGGGAGGTACCCCTACGAGCAGTACTTC,CAWSEGGRYPYEQYF
TRBD2,TRBJ2-3,TRBV5-1,once,TGCGCCAGCAAGGGCGGGAGATCCACAGATACGCAGTATTTT,CASKGGRSTDTQYF
TRBD2,TRBJ2-1,TRBV10-1,-,TGCGCCAGCGAACGGTCTAGCGGGAGTTATGAGCAGTTCTTC,CASERSSGSYEQFF
-,TRBJ1-5,TRBV2,-,TGTGCCAGCAGCCCAGGCTTCAATCAGCCCCAGCATTTT,CASSPGFNQPQHF
TRBD1,TRBJ2-7,TRBV6-5,-,TGTGCCAGCAGTCAGGACAGGCGCTCCTACGAGCAGTACTTC,CASSQDRRSYEQYF
-,TRBJ2-7,TRBV6-2/TRBV6-3,-,TGTGCCAGCAGTAAAGAGGGCAGGTGGTCCTACGAGCAGTACTTC,CASSKEGRWSYEQYF
TRBD1,TRBJ2-7,TRBV5-1,-,TGCGCCAGCAGCCCAACCGGGACAGGGGACCACGAGCAGTACTTC,CASSPTGTGDHEQYF
-,TRBJ1-2,TRBV29-1,-,TGCAGCGTTGAAGGGCAGGTAGCGGACGGGGATTGGTATGGCTACACCTTC,CSVEGQVADGDWYGYTF
TRBD1,TRBJ1-1,TRBV24-1,-,TGTGCCGTACGGACAGGGTATGGAGCTTTCTTT,CAVRTGYGAFF
TRBD1,TRBJ1-1,TRBV27,-,TGTGCCAGCAGGAAACAGGGGGACACTGAAGCTTTCTTT,CASRKQGDTEAFF
TRBD2,TRBJ2-7,TRBV9,-,TGTGCCAGCAGCCCAAGGGGGACTAGCAGCTACGAGCAGTACTTC,CASSPRGTSSYEQYF
-,TRBJ1-3,TRBV6-6,-,TGTGCCAGCAGCCAGGGAAACACCATATATTTT,CASSQGNTIYF
TRBD1,TRBJ2-1,TRBV27,-,TGTGCCAGCAGTCAGAGGACAGGGGGCTACAATGAGCAGTTCTTC,CASSQRTGGYNEQFF
TRBD1,TRBJ2-1,TRBV24-1,-,TGTGCCACCAGTGACCTGGACAGGCCGGGGTTCAATGAGCAGTTCTTC,CATSDLDRPGFNEQFF
-,TRBJ2-5,TRBV7-6,-,TGTGCCAGCAGCTTAGGGCTAAGGGGGAGCCAAGAGACCCAGTACTTC,CASSLGLRGSQETQYF
-,TRBJ2-5,TRBV30,-,TGTGCCTGGAGCCGGACTAGGGGGGAGACCCAGTACTTC,CAWSRTRGETQYF
TRBD1,TRBJ2-1,TRBV29-1,-,TGCAGCGTCGGGACAGCGTACAATGAGCAGTTCTTC,CSVGTAYNEQFF
-,TRBJ2-1,TRBV4-1,-,TGCGCCAGCAGCCATTCTTTGGACTCTGAGCAGTTCTTC,CASSHSLDSEQFF
TRBD2,TRBJ2-3,TRBV18,-,TGTGCCAGCTCAGACGGACTAGCGGGAGCCGATACGCAGTATTTT,CASSDGLAGADTQYF
TRBD2,TRBJ2-3,TRBV5-1,-,TGCGCCAGCAGCTTGGAAACTAGCGGGAGCGTGATAGATACGCAGTATTTT,CASSLETSGSVIDTQYF
TRBD2,TRBJ2-2,TRBV19,-,TGTGCCAGTAGTATTAAAAGTTTGGCGGGAGTGGGGGCCGGGGAGCTGTTTTTT,CASSIKSLAGVGAGELFF
TRBD1,TRBJ1-2,TRBV7-9,-,TGTGCCAGCAGCCTCGGGTTGGGACAGGGGGCGCTCGGCTACACCTTC,CASSLGLGQGALGYTF
-,TRBJ1-1,TRBV7-6,-,TGTGCCAGCAGCTTATCCCAGGGCCCCATGAACACTGAAGCTTTCTTT,CASSLSQGPMNTEAFF
TRBD1,TRBJ1-2,TRBV2,-,TGTGCCAGCAGTAAAGGACAGGGAAACTATGGCTACACCTTC,CASSKGQGNYGYTF
-,TRBJ2-7,TRBV18,-,TGTGCCAGCTCACCAAGGCCCCTCGAGGAGGGGAGCGGCGAGCAGTACTTC,CASSPRPLEEGSGEQYF
TRBD1,TRBJ2-7,TRBV19,-,TGTGCCAGTAGTAGGGACAGGTCCTACGAGCAGTACTTC,CASSRDRSYEQYF
-,TRBJ2-3,TRBV21-1,-,TGTGCCAGCAGAATTAGCGGGAGCCCAACCGATACGCAGTATTTT,CASRISGSPTDTQYF
TRBD2,TRBJ2-1,TRBV6-4,once,TGTGCCAGCAGTGCCCGCCTTAGCGGGAACAATGAGCAGTTCTTC,CASSARLSGNNEQFF
TRBD1,TRBJ2-1,TRBV6-2/TRBV6-3,-,TGTGCCAGCAGTTACATGACAGGGGGCAGGTACAATGAGCAGTTCTTC,CASSYMTGGRYNEQFF
-,TRBJ2-7,TRBV5-1,-,TGCGCCAGCAGCTTGGCCAGATTGAGCCCAGGGGGGTCCTACGAGCAGTACTTC,CASSLARLSPGGSYEQYF
-,TRBJ2-5,TRBV28,-,TGTGCCAGCAGACCTCCTGGGGGGAGGGAGACCCAGTACTTC,CASRPPGGRETQYF
-,TRBJ2-5,TRBV5-8,-,TGTGCCAGCAGCTGGGGCCTCACGCACGGTGAGACCCAGTACTTC,CASSWGLTHGETQYF
TRBD1,TRBJ2-7,TRBV11-2,few,TGTGCCAGCAGCCCTAAGGGGGACAGGAACTACGAGCAGTACTTC,CASSPKGDRNYEQYF
TRBD1,TRBJ2-5,TRBV19,-,TGTGCCAGTTCGACAGGGCAAGAGACCCAGTACTTC,CASSTGQETQYF
-,TRBJ2-7,TRBV5-6,-,TGTGCCAGCAGCTTGGGGCGGGACAGATACGAGCAGTACTTC,CASSLGRDRYEQYF
-,TRBJ2-5,TRBV5-1,-,TGCGCCAGCAGCTTGTCCCCGGGGGGGGACAGTCTACAAGAGACCCAGTACTTC,CASSLSPGGDSLQETQYF
TRBD1,TRBJ1-1,TRBV28,-,TGTGCCAGCAGTTTGTTTTTGAAGACAGGGGGCACTGAAGCTTTCTTT,CASSLFLKTGGTEAFF
TRBD1,TRBJ1-2,TRBV15,-,TGTGCCACCAGCAAACTAGGACAGGGTCGTGGCTACACCTTC,CATSKLGQGRGYTF
-,TRBJ2-7,TRBV6-5,-,TGTGCCAGCAGTTCCCCAACTACGAGCTCCTACGAGCAGTACTTC,CASSSPTTSSYEQYF
-,TRBJ2-5,TRBV14,few,TGTGCCAGCAGCCAAGGGGTCGGTGTCTTCCGGGGAGAGACCCAGTACTTC,CASSQGVGVFRGETQYF
-,TRBJ1-3,TRBV29-1,-,TGCAGCGTTGAAGATGCGACAATTGGAAACACCATATATTTT,CSVEDATIGNTIYF
-,TRBJ1-2,TRBV28,-,TGTGCCAGCAGGGCTCGGGGTCTCAACTATGGCTACACCTTC,CASRARGLNYGYTF
TRBD2,TRBJ2-1,TRBV7-2,-,TGTGCCAGCAGCTATAGCGGGAGGTCGGACAATGAGCAGTTCTTC,CASSYSGRSDNEQFF
TRBD1,TRBJ1-2,TRBV15,-,TGTGCCACCAGCAGAGTGACAGGGTCCGGGTATGGCTACACCTTC,CATSRVTGSGYGYTF
-,TRBJ2-5,TRBV7-3,few,TGTGCCAGCAGCTTAAGGGGGCTTAGGGGTGAGACCCAGTACTTC,CASSLRGLRGETQYF
-,TRBJ2-3,TRBV10-1,-,TGCGCCAGCAGTGATCAGAGGACTGACGCGGTTTTTACAGATACGCAGTATTTT,CASSDQRTDAVFTDTQYF
TRBD2,TRBJ2-1,TRBV4-1,-,TGCGCCAGCAGCCAAGATCCTAGCGGGAGTCTCAATGAGCAGTTCTTC,CASSQDPSGSLNEQFF